This TCR beta chain appears in the sequencing data of a study of blood T cells in healthy people across ages. Overall study: About one barcoded TCR beta cDNA was captured per two T cells.

This CDR3 is 15 amino acids long. The germline V gene encodes CDR1 SEHNR and CDR2 FQNEAQ (reference sequence). Trimming removed 5 bases from V and 1 base from J, with 12 bases in between. A second 7 to 11 cycle PCR used barcoded and J-beta primers. From the 5' RACE reads, TCRdb called clonotypes with MiXCR, one entry per CDR3 protein. There are just under 550,000 distinct CDR3 sequences in the sample; less than 25% occur only once, and roughly 9.4% lies in the top ten. The draw of peripheral blood yielded ten milliliters from each donor. This clonotype was counted a few times. These same data were also listed under a study on T cells of mothers and their children. That publication notes: Unrelated mother-child pairs always had slightly, but never significantly, lower normalized overlap than related pairs.

The genes are TRBV7-9 and TRBJ1-5; no definite D call. Sequences were obtained from blood. The sequence was collected from a boy under 18 in good health. CDR3 region: CASSPIPWSNQPQHF. The DNA for the CDR3 is TGTGCCAGCAGCCCTATTCCGTGGAGCAATCAGCCCCAGCATTTT.